This TCR beta chain is drawn from a study of T-cell reconstitution after alpha-beta-depleted transplantation in children. This clonotype showed up just a few times. Its target is unknown. Unique molecular identifiers were incorporated into the prepared TCRbeta library. TCRdb fed the PCR reads into MiXCR, producing one record per CDR3 protein. The data contain 250,000 to 350,000 distinct CDR3 sequences, more than 20% of them seen just once; the ten biggest clones take up about a tenth. Germline V lookup: CDR1 MNHEY, CDR2 SVGAGI. The CDR3 length is 15 residues. V dropped 0 bases and J dropped 4 bases, with 10 bases sitting between them. Broader study findings: Several hundred graft clones that had expanded were reportedly the source of alpha-beta T cells about two months after transplant. Recipient T cells and thymic progenitors that survived were the source of the high TCRbeta diversity seen at day 60 in some patients. T-cell counts and diversity were attributed mostly to newly produced T cells one year after transplant.

The chain carries TRBV6-5 and TRBJ2-1; D is perhaps TRBD2 (6 bases). The TCR sequence derives from a male patient younger than 18 who had a stem cell transplant for acute lymphoblastic leukemia, so the T cells may come from the graft donor. Sequences were derived from PBMCs, mostly from graft donor cells, sampled 180 days after TCRalphabeta/CD19-depleted stem cell transplant. The CDR3 loop is CASSYSRLGYNEQFF. The CDR3 region has the DNA TGTGCCAGCAGTTACTCCAGACTAGGTTACAATGAGCAGTTCTTC.